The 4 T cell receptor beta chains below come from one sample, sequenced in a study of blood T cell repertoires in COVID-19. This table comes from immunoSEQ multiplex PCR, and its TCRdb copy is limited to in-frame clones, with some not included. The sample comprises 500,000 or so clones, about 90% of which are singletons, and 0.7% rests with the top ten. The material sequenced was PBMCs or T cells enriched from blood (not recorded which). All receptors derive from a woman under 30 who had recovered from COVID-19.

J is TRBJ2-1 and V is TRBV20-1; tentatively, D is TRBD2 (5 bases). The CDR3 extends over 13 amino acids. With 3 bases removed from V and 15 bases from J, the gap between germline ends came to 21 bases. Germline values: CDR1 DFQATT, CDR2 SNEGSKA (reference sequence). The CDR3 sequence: CSASGQTRAKLFF. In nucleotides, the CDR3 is TGCAGTGCTAGTGGCCAGACGCGGGCCAAGTTGTTCTTC.

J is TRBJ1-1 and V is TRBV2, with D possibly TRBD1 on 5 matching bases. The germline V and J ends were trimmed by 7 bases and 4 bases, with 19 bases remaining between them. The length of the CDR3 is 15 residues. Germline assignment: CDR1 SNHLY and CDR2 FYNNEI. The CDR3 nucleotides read TGTGCCAGCAAGGCCATGGCAGGGTCGAGCACTGAAGCTTTCTTT. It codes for CASKAMAGSSTEAFF.

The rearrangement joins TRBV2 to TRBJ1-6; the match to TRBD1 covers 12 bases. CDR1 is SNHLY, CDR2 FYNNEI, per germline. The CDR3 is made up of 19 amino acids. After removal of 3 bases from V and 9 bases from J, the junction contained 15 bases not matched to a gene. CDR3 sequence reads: CASSETSRDRGPRGSPLHF. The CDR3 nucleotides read TGTGCCAGCAGTGAGACCTCCCGGGACAGGGGGCCCCGGGGTTCACCCCTCCACTTT.

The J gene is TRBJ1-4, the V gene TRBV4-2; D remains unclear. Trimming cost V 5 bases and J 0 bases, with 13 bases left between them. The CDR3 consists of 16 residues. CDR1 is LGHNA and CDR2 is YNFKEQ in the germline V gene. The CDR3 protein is CASSFAEGATNEKLFF. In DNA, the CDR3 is TGTGCCAGCAGCTTCGCTGAGGGTGCAACTAATGAAAAACTGTTTTTT.